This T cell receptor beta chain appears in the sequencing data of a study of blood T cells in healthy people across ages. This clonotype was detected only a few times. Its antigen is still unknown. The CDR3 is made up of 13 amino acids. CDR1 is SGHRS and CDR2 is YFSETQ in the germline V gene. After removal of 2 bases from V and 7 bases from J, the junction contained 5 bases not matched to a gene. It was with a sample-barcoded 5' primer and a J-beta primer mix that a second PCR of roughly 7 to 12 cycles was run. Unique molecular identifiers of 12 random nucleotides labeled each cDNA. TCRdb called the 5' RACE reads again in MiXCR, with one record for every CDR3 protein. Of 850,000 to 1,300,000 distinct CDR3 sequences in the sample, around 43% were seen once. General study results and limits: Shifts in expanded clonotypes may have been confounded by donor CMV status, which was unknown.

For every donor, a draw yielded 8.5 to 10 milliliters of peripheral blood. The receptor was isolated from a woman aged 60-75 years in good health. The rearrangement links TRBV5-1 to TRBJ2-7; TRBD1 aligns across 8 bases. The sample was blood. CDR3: CASSFQGAEEQYF. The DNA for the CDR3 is TGCGCCAGCAGCTTTCAGGGGGCAGAAGAGCAGTACTTC. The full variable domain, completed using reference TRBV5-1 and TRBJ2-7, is KAGVTQTPRYLIKTRGQQVTLSCSPISGHRSVSWYQQTPGQGLQFLFEYFSETQRNKGNFPGRFSGRQFSNSRSEMNVSTLELGDSALYLCASSFQGAEEQYFGPGTRLTVT.